These 17 T cell receptor beta chains came from one sample sequenced in a study of CD8 T cells in ankylosing spondylitis. Whole-study results and caveats: A TCR beta motif made of fewer than ten highly homologous variants seemed typical of ankylosing spondylitis blood.

Using its own MiXCR run on the 5' RACE reads, TCRdb lists one record per CDR3 protein. The sample holds about 700,000 distinct CDR3 sequences, over 15% seen once. These receptors' targets are unknown. Sequenced: blood, either unsorted or a sorted T cell fraction (not recorded which). Source of these receptors: a male donor with ankylosing spondylitis.

This clonotype has only a few counts. CDR3 DNA: TGCGCCAGCAGCTTGGCCGGGGGGATTCGCACAGATACGCAGTATTTT. Its translation: CASSLAGGIRTDTQYF. The chain carries TRBV5-1 and TRBJ2-3, with 7 bases that match TRBD2. This CDR3 is built from 16 residues. Trimming removed 0 bases from V and 1 base from J; junction bases left unmatched: 5. CDR1 is SGHRS, CDR2 YFSETQ, per germline. Using reference TRBV5-1 and TRBJ2-3 for the parts outside the CDR3, the full variable domain is KAGVTQTPRYLIKTRGQQVTLSCSPISGHRSVSWYQQTPGQGLQFLFEYFSETQRNKGNFPGRFSGRQFSNSRSEMNVSTLELGDSALYLCASSLAGGIRTDTQYFGPGTRLTVL.

V and J are TRBV6-6 and TRBJ1-2, with D uncertain. This CDR3 comprises 13 residues. Trimming removed 2 bases from V and 4 bases from J, with 8 bases in between. The germline V gene has CDR1 MNHNY and CDR2 SVGAGI (reference sequence). The CDR3 DNA follows: TGTGCCAGCAGTTACGGCCGTGGCTATGGCTACACCTTC. Translated: CASSYGRGYGYTF.

In this sample, this clonotype turned up once. The chain links TRBV18 to TRBJ2-7, with 8 bases fitting TRBD1. V lost 8 bases to trimming and J lost 6 bases; unmatched junction nucleotides: 9. This CDR3 spans 13 amino acids. CDR1 and CDR2 from the germline V gene are KGHSH and LQKENI. The CDR3 DNA reads as TGTGCCAGCCAGCCGGGACAGGAATTCGAGCAGTACTTC. This gives the protein CASQPGQEFEQYF.

The sample holds a few counts of this clonotype. The chain is built from TRBV6-1 and TRBJ2-3; possible D gene TRBD2, 5 bases. The V gene lost 2 bases and the J gene lost 8 bases, with 20 bases spanning the gap. The V gene's germline CDR1 is MNHNS and CDR2 SASEGT. The CDR3 is made up of 16 amino acids. The CDR3 DNA reads TGTGCCAGCAGTGAACGTGTCTTAGTCAGCGCGGGTACGCAGTATTTT. It codes for CASSERVLVSAGTQYF.

This clonotype was seen only once. The chain links TRBV3-1 to TRBJ2-1; D might be TRBD2 (6 bases). Germline-derived CDR1 and CDR2 are LGHDT and YNNKEL (reference sequence). Trimming pared 1 base from V and 7 bases from J, leaving 11 bases between. The CDR3 loop spans 14 amino acids. CDR3 coding DNA: TGTGCCAGCAGCCAAGGGTCCGGGAGAAATGAGCAGTTCTTC. It specifies CASSQGSGRNEQFF.

The chain joins TRBV5-1 to TRBJ1-1; D is perhaps TRBD1 (6 bases). The CDR3 contains 16 residues. The germline V and J ends were trimmed by 7 bases and 2 bases, with 21 bases remaining between them. Germline CDR1 is SGHRS and CDR2 is YFSETQ. The CDR3 loop reads CASRLSGGHYNTEAFF. CDR3 nucleotides: TGCGCCAGCCGTCTCAGCGGGGGACATTACAACACTGAAGCTTTCTTT.

This clonotype was seen at least ten times. V gene TRBV13 combines with J gene TRBJ2-3; 10 nucleotides match TRBD2. The CDR3 is 18 residues long. The V gene's germline CDR1 is PRHDT and CDR2 FYEKMQ (reference sequence). The V gene end was trimmed by 4 bases and the J gene end by 5 bases; junction bases not matched to a gene: 15. The CDR3 sequence is CASSSVTQREGPVDTQYF. The CDR3 DNA follows: TGTGCCAGCAGCTCCGTGACCCAGCGGGAGGGCCCGGTAGATACGCAGTATTTT.

This clonotype was observed many times. The chain joins TRBV5-1 to TRBJ2-7; weak D call: TRBD1 (6 bases). The CDR3 contains 13 residues. Germline values: CDR1 SGHRS, CDR2 YFSETQ. V lost 0 bases and J lost 5, with 9 bases in between. The CDR3 DNA sequence: TGCGCCAGCAGCTTGGACAGGGTCGACGAGCAGTACTTC. Residues: CASSLDRVDEQYF.

V usage is TRBV25-1 and J usage is TRBJ2-2, with TRBD2 identical over 8 bases. V lost 1 base to trimming and J lost 6 bases; unmatched junction nucleotides: 7. Germline CDR1 MGHDK, CDR2 SYGVNS. There are 16 residues in the CDR3. The CDR3: CASSELLSGVSGELFF. DNA of the CDR3: TGTGCCAGCAGTGAATTGCTTAGCGGGGTCTCCGGGGAGCTGTTTTTT. The variable domain in full, with the rest retrieved from reference TRBV25-1 and TRBJ2-2, is EADIYQTPRYLVIGTGKKITLECSQTMGHDKMYWYQQDPGMELHLIHYSYGVNSTEKGDLSSESTVSRIRTEHFPLTLESARPSHTSQYLCASSELLSGVSGELFFGEGSRLTVL.

This clonotype was observed a handful of times. The rearrangement joins TRBV30 to TRBJ2-1; TRBD2 aligns across 9 bases. V was clipped by 4 bases and J by 2 bases; unmatched bases: 3. CDR1 and CDR2 (germline): GTSNPN, SVGIG (reference sequence). CDR3 length equals 14 residues. This CDR3 is CAWKAGGPYNEQFF. The CDR3 bases are TGTGCCTGGAAAGCGGGGGGACCCTACAATGAGCAGTTCTTC.

In this sample, this clonotype turned up a few times. This chain links TRBV5-1 with TRBJ2-2, with 8 positions matching TRBD1. V lost 4 bases, J lost 7 bases, and 9 bases stayed unmatched. The CDR3 is made up of 15 amino acids. The germline V gene encodes CDR1 SGHRS and CDR2 YFSETQ. The CDR3 here is CASSAGQGRGGELFF. In nucleotides, the CDR3 is TGCGCCAGCAGCGCCGGACAGGGACGAGGCGGGGAGCTGTTTTTT. Complete variable domain (other parts from reference TRBV5-1 and TRBJ2-2): KAGVTQTPRYLIKTRGQQVTLSCSPISGHRSVSWYQQTPGQGLQFLFEYFSETQRNKGNFPGRFSGRQFSNSRSEMNVSTLELGDSALYLCASSAGQGRGGELFFGEGSRLTVL.

The chain recombines TRBV20-1 with TRBJ2-5; D may correspond to TRBD1 or TRBD2 (6 bases each). Germline V gene lookup returns CDR1 DFQATT and CDR2 SNEGSKA (reference sequence). The CDR3 covers 14 residues. The V end was cut by 6 bases, the J end by 2 bases, with 16 bases between. The CDR3 loop is CSAPLGAGQETQYF. CDR3 coding DNA: TGCAGTGCCCCTCTGGGGGCGGGGCAAGAGACCCAGTACTTC.

There are a few counts of this clonotype. This chain joins TRBV20-1 and TRBJ2-1; the D call may be TRBD1 or TRBD2 (5 bases each). The CDR3 covers 13 residues. Germline CDR1 is DFQATT and CDR2 is SNEGSKA (reference sequence). Between the trimmed V and J ends, which lost 6 bases and 5 bases, there was a span of 14 bases. As DNA, the CDR3 is TGCAGTGCAGACCGGGACCTTGACAATGAGCAGTTCTTC. Protein product: CSADRDLDNEQFF.

The chain couples TRBV4-2 to TRBJ2-5; 7 nucleotides match TRBD2. Trimming took 1 base from V and 5 from J; bases not matched to a gene: 10. CDR1 is LGHNA and CDR2 is YNFKEQ in the germline V gene. The CDR3 runs 16 residues. The CDR3: CASSQGGGRALETQYF. CDR3 bases: TGTGCCAGCAGCCAAGGAGGCGGGAGAGCTTTGGAGACCCAGTACTTC.

The table lists this clonotype with a few counts. V gene TRBV3-1 combines with J gene TRBJ2-1; the match to TRBD2 covers 10 bases. Per the germline V gene, CDR1 is LGHDT and CDR2 is YNNKEL (reference sequence). The CDR3 covers 15 residues. V dropped 3 bases and J dropped 8; count of bases not matched to a gene: 7. The CDR3 protein is CASSHLLAGSDEQFF. CDR3 in DNA: TGTGCCAGCAGCCATTTACTAGCGGGGAGCGATGAGCAGTTCTTC.

The gene calls are TRBV5-8 and TRBJ2-6; the D is unclear. CDR1 is SGHTS and CDR2 is YDEGEE in the germline V gene. CDR3 length: 12 residues. V was shortened by 3 bases and J by 12 bases, with 10 bases between the two germline ends. The CDR3 spells CASSSNWGVLTF. Written as DNA, the CDR3 is TGTGCCAGCAGCTCGAACTGGGGCGTCCTGACTTTC.

This clonotype was detected many times. V gene TRBV5-1 combines with J gene TRBJ2-7; D is ambiguous. V was clipped by 0 bases and J by 7 bases, with 17 bases between them. The CDR3 totals 15 residues. The germline V gene encodes CDR1 SGHRS and CDR2 YFSETQ. CDR3 bases: TGCGCCAGCAGCTTGGCCGGTCAGTCTTTCGGTGAGCAGTACTTC. Amino acids: CASSLAGQSFGEQYF.